The text below deals with one TCR beta chain. What it binds is not known. Ahead of thyroid surgery, no patient had received treatment of any kind. Germline lookup yields CDR1 SGHTA and CDR2 FQGNSA. Trimming cost V 1 base and J 4 bases, with 7 bases left between them. There are 14 residues in the CDR3. The data belong to a study of metastatic and nonmetastatic thyroid tumors. For the study at large: Patients with malignant and benign thyroid disease provided blood and tumor or nodule tissue, whose repertoires were compared.

TCRdb used MiXCR to call clones anew from the PCR reads. The repertoire holds roughly 12,000 clones, under 35% seen once, with roughly 21% in the top ten. Study observations and caveats: Malignant thyroid tumors reportedly had TCR beta diversity that was significantly higher than in benign nodules, in blood and tumor.

This chain links TRBV7-2 with TRBJ2-2; D tentatively fits TRBD1 or TRBD2 (5 bases each). Sequencing was performed on tumor tissue. This TCR came from a female donor with papillary thyroid cancer or a benign thyroid nodule (not recorded which). Some clones in this sample may be carry-over from other donors' samples. CDR3 protein: CASSLGGFTGELFF. The CDR3 DNA reads TGTGCCAGCAGCTTAGGGGGGTTCACCGGGGAGCTGTTTTTT.